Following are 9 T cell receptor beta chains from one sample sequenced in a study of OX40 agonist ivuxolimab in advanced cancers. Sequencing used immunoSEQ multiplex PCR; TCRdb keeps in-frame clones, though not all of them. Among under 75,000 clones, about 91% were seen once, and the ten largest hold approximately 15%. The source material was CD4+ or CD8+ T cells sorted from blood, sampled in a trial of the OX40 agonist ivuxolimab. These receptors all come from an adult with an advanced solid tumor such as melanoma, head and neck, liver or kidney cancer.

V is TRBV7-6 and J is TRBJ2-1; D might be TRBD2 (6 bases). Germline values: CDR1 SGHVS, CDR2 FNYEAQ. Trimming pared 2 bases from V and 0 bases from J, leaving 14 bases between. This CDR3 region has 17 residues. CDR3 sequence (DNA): TGTGCCAGCAGCTTATCTCGAGCGGGCAACTCCTACAATGAGCAGTTCTTC. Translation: CASSLSRAGNSYNEQFF.

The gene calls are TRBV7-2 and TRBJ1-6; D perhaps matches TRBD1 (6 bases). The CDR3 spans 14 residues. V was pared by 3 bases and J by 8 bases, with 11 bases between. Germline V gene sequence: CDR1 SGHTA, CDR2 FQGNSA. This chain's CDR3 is CASSFLDSDSPLHF. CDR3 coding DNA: TGTGCCAGCAGCTTTTTGGACAGTGATTCACCCCTCCACTTT.

The CDR3 region has the DNA TGTGCCAGTAGTAATAGCGGGAGAGGGGCCGGGGAGCTGTTTTTT. Its protein is CASSNSGRGAGELFF. The chain recombines TRBV19 with TRBJ2-2; TRBD2 aligns across 9 bases. The V segment lost 4 bases and the J segment 6 bases; nucleotides outside the gene matches: 6. There are 15 residues in the CDR3. Germline assignment: CDR1 LNHDA and CDR2 SQIVND (reference sequence).

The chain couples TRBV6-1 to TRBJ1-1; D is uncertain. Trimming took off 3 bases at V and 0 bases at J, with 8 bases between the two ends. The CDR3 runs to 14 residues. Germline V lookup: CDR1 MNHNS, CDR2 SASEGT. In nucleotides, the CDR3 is TGTGCCAGCAGTGATTCACTCTTGAACACTGAAGCTTTCTTT. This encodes CASSDSLLNTEAFF.

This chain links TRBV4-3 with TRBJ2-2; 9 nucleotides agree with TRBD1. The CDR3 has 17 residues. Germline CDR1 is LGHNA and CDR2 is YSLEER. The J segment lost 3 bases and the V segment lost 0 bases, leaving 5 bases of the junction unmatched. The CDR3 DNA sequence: TGCGCCAGCAGCCAAGATATGGGGACAGGGTACACCGGGGAGCTGTTTTTT. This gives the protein CASSQDMGTGYTGELFF.

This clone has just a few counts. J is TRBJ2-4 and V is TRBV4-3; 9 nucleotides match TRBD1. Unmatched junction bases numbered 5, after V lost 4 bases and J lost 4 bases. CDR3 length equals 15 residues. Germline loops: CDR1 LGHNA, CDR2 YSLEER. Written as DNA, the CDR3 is TGCGCCAGCAGCCTCGGACAGGGGTGGAAAAACATTCAGTACTTC. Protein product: CASSLGQGWKNIQYF.

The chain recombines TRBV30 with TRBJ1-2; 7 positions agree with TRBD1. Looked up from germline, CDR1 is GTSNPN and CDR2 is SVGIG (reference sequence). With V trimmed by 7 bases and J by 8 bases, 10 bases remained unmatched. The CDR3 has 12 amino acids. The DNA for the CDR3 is TGTGCCTATAACAGGGGAAAAGTCGGCTACACCTTC. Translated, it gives CAYNRGKVGYTF. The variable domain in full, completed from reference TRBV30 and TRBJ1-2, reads SQTIHQWPATLVQPVGSPLSLECTVEGTSNPNLYWYRQAAGRGLQLLFYSVGIGQISSEVPQNLSASRPQDRQFILSSKKLLLSDSGFYLCAYNRGKVGYTFGSGTRLTVV.

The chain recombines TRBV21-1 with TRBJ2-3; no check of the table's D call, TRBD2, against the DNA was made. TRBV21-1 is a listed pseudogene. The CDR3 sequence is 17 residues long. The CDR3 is CASSWGPSGRRADTQYF. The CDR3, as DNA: TGTGCCAGCAGCTGGGGCCCTAGCGGGAGGAGAGCAGATACGCAGTATTTT.

The DNA for the CDR3 is TGTGCCAGCAGCTTACGAGATACGCAGTATTTT. Protein sequence: CASSLRDTQYF. The rearrangement uses TRBV13 and TRBJ2-3; the D is unclear. The CDR3 has 11 residues. Trimming shortened V by 2 bases and J by 5 bases, and 2 bases separated the two germline ends. Germline V gives CDR1 PRHDT, CDR2 FYEKMQ (reference sequence).